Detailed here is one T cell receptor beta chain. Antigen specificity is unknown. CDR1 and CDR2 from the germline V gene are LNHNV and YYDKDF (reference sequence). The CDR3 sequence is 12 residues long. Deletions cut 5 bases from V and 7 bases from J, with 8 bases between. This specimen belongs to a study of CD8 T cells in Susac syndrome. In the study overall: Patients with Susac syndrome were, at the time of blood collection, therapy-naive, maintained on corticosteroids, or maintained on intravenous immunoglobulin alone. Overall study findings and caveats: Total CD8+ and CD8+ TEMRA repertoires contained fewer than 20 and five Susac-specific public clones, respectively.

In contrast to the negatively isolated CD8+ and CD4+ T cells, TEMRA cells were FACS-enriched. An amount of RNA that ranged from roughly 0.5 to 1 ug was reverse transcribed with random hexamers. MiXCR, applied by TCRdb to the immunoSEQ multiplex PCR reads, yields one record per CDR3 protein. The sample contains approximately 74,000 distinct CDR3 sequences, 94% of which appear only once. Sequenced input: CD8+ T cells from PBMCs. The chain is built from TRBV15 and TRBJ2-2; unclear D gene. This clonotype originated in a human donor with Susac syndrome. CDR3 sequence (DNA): TGTGCCACCAGCCCCCGTGGCGGGGAGCTGTTTTTT. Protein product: CATSPRGGELFF.